Listed below are T cell receptor beta chains from one sample, sequenced in a study of vaccination effects on CD4 cells after COVID-19. Method: immunoSEQ multiplex PCR; TCRdb's copy keeps in-frame clones and lacks some. The data contain 50,000 to 80,000 clones, less than 80% of them singletons. For these TCRs, the target antigens are not known. The sequences come from CD4+ T cells from PBMCs cultured without peptide, collected after COVID-19 vaccination. These receptors originate from a human donor who received a COVID-19 vaccine. The CDR3 runs from the conserved cysteine through the conserved F or W. Fields, in order: clone size, V gene, CDR3 length, J gene, D gene, CDR3 protein, CDR3 DNA. D genes are given only for firm matches. Size tells how often a clone was seen (once, few, many) or the class of an expanded clone, and some rows leave it out.

NA	TRBV5-1	13	TRBJ2-3	NA	CASSVVGVDTQYF	TGCGCCAGCAGTGTAGTTGGGGTAGATACGCAGTATTTT
NA	TRBV24-1	19	TRBJ2-5	TRBD2	CATSDTRRTSGGIKETQYF	TGTGCCACCAGTGATACCCGACGGACTAGCGGGGGTATAAAAGAGACCCAGTACTTC
few	TRBV5-1	15	TRBJ1-1	NA	CASSLALRGNTEAFF	TGCGCCAGCAGCTTGGCCCTCAGGGGGAACACTGAAGCTTTCTTT
NA	TRBV3-1/TRBV3-2	14	TRBJ2-5	NA	CASSQPGAASAQYF	TGTGCCAGCAGCCAACCGGGGGCAGCGAGTGCCCAGTACTTC
NA	TRBV7-2	14	TRBJ1-2	NA	CASSLAGGFYGYTF	TGTGCCAGCAGCTTAGCGGGGGGGTTCTATGGCTACACCTTC
NA	TRBV9	15	TRBJ2-3	NA	CASSSFGTSTDTQYF	TGTGCCAGCAGCTCGTTCGGGACAAGCACAGATACGCAGTATTTT
NA	TRBV7-3	14	TRBJ2-2	NA	CASSLNPSTGELFF	TGTGCCAGCAGCTTAAATCCGTCCACCGGGGAGCTGTTTTTT
NA	TRBV3-1/TRBV3-2	14	TRBJ1-2	NA	CASSQERTYYGYTF	TGTGCCAGCAGCCAAGAGAGAACCTACTATGGCTACACCTTC
few	TRBV7-9	14	TRBJ2-5	NA	CASTLAGKQETQYF	TGTGCCAGCACCCTAGCAGGGAAACAAGAGACCCAGTACTTC
NA	TRBV10-2	15	TRBJ1-5	NA	CASSERGVGNQPQHF	TGCGCCAGCAGTGAGAGGGGGGTGGGCAATCAGCCCCAGCATTTT
NA	TRBV5-1	14	TRBJ2-5	NA	CASSLGGAQETQYF	TGCGCCAGCAGCTTGGGAGGGGCCCAAGAGACCCAGTACTTC
NA	TRBV10-3	13	TRBJ2-3	NA	CAISERPLDTQYF	TGTGCCATCAGTGAGAGACCCCTGGATACGCAGTATTTT
NA	TRBV18	15	TRBJ1-2	NA	CASSPRRGKNYGYTF	TGTGCCAGCTCACCACGGCGGGGGAAAAACTATGGCTACACCTTC
NA	TRBV27	13	TRBJ2-3	NA	CASSRYRADTQYF	TGTGCCAGCAGCCGCTACAGGGCAGATACGCAGTATTTT
NA	TRBV3-1/TRBV3-2	13	TRBJ2-1	TRBD2	CACSGDGGNEQFF	TGTGCCTGTAGCGGGGATGGAGGGAATGAGCAGTTCTTC
many	TRBV10-2	16	TRBJ2-1	TRBD2	CASSEHAGGPYNEQFF	TGCGCCAGCAGTGAGCACGCGGGGGGGCCATACAATGAGCAGTTCTTC
NA	TRBV2	14	TRBJ1-5	NA	CASSRSGVNQPQHF	TGTGCCAGCAGTCGTTCGGGGGTGAATCAGCCCCAGCATTTT
NA	TRBV5-1	13	TRBJ1-1	NA	CASRTDMNTEAFF	TGCGCCAGCCGGACGGACATGAACACTGAAGCTTTCTTT
NA	TRBV9	14	TRBJ1-2	NA	CASSVDSPRYGYTF	TGTGCCAGCAGCGTAGACTCGCCGCGGTATGGCTACACCTTC
NA	TRBV7-2	15	TRBJ2-3	TRBD2	CATKTSGERTDTQYF	TGTGCCACCAAGACTAGCGGGGAAAGAACAGATACGCAGTATTTT
once	TRBV24-1	16	TRBJ2-1	TRBD2	CAPQASGGADWNEQFF	TGTGCCCCCCAGGCTAGCGGGGGGGCCGATTGGAATGAGCAGTTCTTC
NA	TRBV6-5	15	TRBJ2-3	NA	CASSPQDSRTDTQYF	TGTGCCAGCAGTCCTCAAGACAGCCGCACAGATACGCAGTATTTT
NA	TRBV7-2	15	TRBJ1-2	NA	CASSLGGRGGVGYTF	TGTGCCAGCAGCTTAGGAGGACGGGGTGGTGTTGGCTACACCTTC
NA	TRBV6-4	16	TRBJ1-2	TRBD1	CASSDSGVTGGNRYTF	TGTGCCAGCAGTGATTCGGGGGTTACAGGGGGAAATCGCTACACCTTC
NA	TRBV2	16	TRBJ2-5	TRBD2	CASSEALAAYQETQYF	TGTGCCAGCAGTGAAGCGCTAGCGGCGTACCAAGAGACCCAGTACTTC
NA	TRBV6-2/TRBV6-3	12	TRBJ1-2	NA	CASSYSIYRMNF	TGTGCCAGCAGTTACTCGATTTACAGAATGAACTTC
NA	TRBV4-1	16	TRBJ1-4	NA	CASSQNAIKRGEKLFF	TGCGCCAGCAGCCAAAACGCGATAAAGCGAGGTGAAAAACTGTTTTTT
NA	TRBV30	13	TRBJ1-2	TRBD1	CAWSRGALEGYTF	TGTGCCTGGAGCAGGGGGGCCTTGGAAGGCTACACCTTC
NA	TRBV4-2	14	TRBJ1-2	NA	CASSQDRANYGYTF	TGTGCCAGCAGCCAGGACCGAGCTAACTATGGCTACACCTTC
few	TRBV3-1/TRBV3-2	16	TRBJ2-2	NA	CASSHMADRNTGELFF	TGTGCCAGCAGCCACATGGCGGACAGAAACACCGGGGAGCTGTTTTTT
NA	TRBV7-8	17	TRBJ2-2	NA	CASSSPRGLSRTGELFF	TGTGCCAGCAGCTCCCCGCGCGGCCTGAGCCGCACCGGGGAGCTGTTTTTT
NA	TRBV5-1	15	TRBJ1-2	TRBD1	CASSPGTGGTYGYTF	TGCGCCAGCAGCCCCGGGACAGGGGGGACCTACGGCTACACCTTC
NA	TRBV11-2	14	TRBJ1-2	NA	CASSLESRFYGYTF	TGTGCCAGCAGCTTAGAGAGCAGGTTCTATGGCTACACCTTC
NA	TRBV19	13	TRBJ1-5	NA	CASTRTANQPQHF	TGTGCCAGTACCAGGACCGCTAATCAGCCCCAGCATTTT
once	TRBV10-1	13	TRBJ2-1	NA	CASKGGENNEQFF	TGCGCCAGCAAGGGGGGGGAAAACAATGAGCAGTTCTTC
NA	TRBV10-3	18	TRBJ2-2	TRBD2	CAIRPSAGTSGGTGELFF	TGTGCCATCAGACCGTCGGCCGGGACTAGCGGAGGCACCGGGGAGCTGTTTTTT
few	TRBV7-3	19	TRBJ2-4	TRBD2	CASSCPGGGGAWVKNIQYF	TGTGCCAGCAGCTGCCCCGGGGGCGGGGGGGCCTGGGTCAAAAACATTCAGTACTTC
NA	TRBV30	13	TRBJ2-5	NA	CAATWGRGETQYF	TGTGCCGCCACTTGGGGACGGGGGGAGACCCAGTACTTC
NA	TRBV4-1	17	TRBJ2-2	NA	CASSQGRARRDTGELFF	TGCGCCAGCAGCCAAGGTAGGGCTAGGAGGGACACCGGGGAGCTGTTTTTT
few	TRBV18	14	TRBJ1-3	NA	CASSPQGSGNTIYF	TGTGCCAGCTCACCGCAGGGCTCTGGAAACACCATATATTTT
NA	TRBV6-5	14	TRBJ1-2	TRBD1	CASRSRQGVYGYTF	TGTGCCAGCAGATCGCGACAGGGGGTCTATGGCTACACCTTC
few	TRBV5-1	15	TRBJ1-3	TRBD1	CASSLETGGGNTIYF	TGCGCCAGCAGCTTGGAAACAGGGGGTGGAAACACCATATATTTT
NA	TRBV24-1	16	TRBJ2-1	TRBD2	CATSDRGGYSYNEQFF	TGTGCCACCAGTGACCGCGGGGGATACTCCTACAATGAGCAGTTCTTC
NA	TRBV6-5	12	TRBJ1-1	NA	CASRMGNTEAFF	TGTGCCAGCAGAATGGGTAACACTGAAGCTTTCTTT
NA	TRBV19	16	TRBJ1-2	NA	CASSMGGTDDYYGYTF	TGTGCCAGTAGTATGGGAGGGACGGATGATTACTATGGCTACACCTTC
NA	TRBV19	16	TRBJ1-5	TRBD1	CASSIGRQGNNQPQHF	TGTGCCAGTAGTATAGGGCGACAGGGGAACAATCAGCCCCAGCATTTT
few	TRBV6-5	12	TRBJ2-6	NA	CATAAGANVLTF	TGTGCCACCGCCGCTGGGGCCAACGTCCTGACTTTC
few	TRBV28	12	TRBJ1-2	NA	CAILTLVGGYTF	TGTGCCATCCTAACCCTGGTCGGCGGCTACACCTTC
NA	TRBV12-3/TRBV12-4	13	TRBJ2-1	NA	CASSLKVWNEQFF	TGTGCCAGCAGTTTAAAGGTATGGAATGAGCAGTTCTTC
NA	TRBV25-1	16	TRBJ2-3	NA	CASSRDLGISTDTQYF	TGTGCCAGCAGCCGGGACTTAGGAATAAGCACAGATACGCAGTATTTT
NA	TRBV7-4	16	TRBJ2-3	NA	CASSLNQEGPSDTQYF	TGTGCCAGCAGCTTAAATCAGGAGGGTCCCTCAGATACGCAGTATTTT
NA	TRBV6-2/TRBV6-3	15	TRBJ2-3	TRBD2	CASSYASGDTDTQYF	TGTGCCAGCAGTTACGCTAGCGGGGACACAGATACGCAGTATTTT
NA	TRBV6-2/TRBV6-3	15	TRBJ2-1	TRBD2	CASSYERGGLSEQFF	TGTGCCAGCAGTTATGAGCGGGGGGGACTTTCTGAGCAGTTCTTC
NA	TRBV7-2	15	TRBJ1-5	NA	CASSLSGGGNQPQHF	TGTGCCAGCAGCTTATCGGGCGGGGGCAATCAGCCCCAGCATTTT
once	TRBV19	16	TRBJ1-2	TRBD1	CASSIVAGQGNYGYTF	TGTGCCAGTAGTATAGTTGCGGGACAGGGGAACTATGGCTACACCTTC
many	TRBV4-1	15	TRBJ1-1	NA	CASSQETTGDTEAFF	TGCGCCAGCAGCCAAGAGACCACAGGAGACACTGAAGCTTTCTTT
NA	TRBV12-2	15	TRBJ1-5	NA	CASRLENPLNQPQHF	TGTGCAAGTCGCTTAGAGAACCCGCTAAATCAGCCCCAGCATTTT
NA	TRBV4-1	16	TRBJ1-6	NA	CASSQDGWSYNSPLHF	TGCGCCAGCAGCCAAGATGGCTGGAGTTATAATTCACCCCTCCACTTT
NA	TRBV9	15	TRBJ1-5	TRBD1	CASSATGTGSQPQHF	TGTGCCAGCAGCGCCACCGGGACAGGGAGTCAGCCCCAGCATTTT
NA	TRBV29-1	13	TRBJ1-2	NA	CSVEGGGEHGYTF	TGCAGCGTTGAAGGTGGAGGGGAGCATGGCTACACCTTC